Sequencing of this T cell receptor beta chain was carried out in a study of Tregs in tolerant kidney transplant recipients. Comment on this clone: Its cognate antigen is unknown.

Study observations and caveats: Activated donor B cell expansion appeared to reveal the most relevant donor-specific TCRbeta repertoire. Findings come from small patient numbers and require larger validation. No direct test of biological reproducibility was done here.

V was cut by 4 bases and J by 1 base, with 12 bases left in between. Germline V gene data show CDR1 as SGHNT and CDR2 as YYREEE (reference sequence). CDR3 length equals 15 residues. Profiled with immunoSEQ multiplex PCR; TCRdb holds only in-frame clones, not every one. The sample has some 100,000 clones, almost 95% seen once; the top ten hold roughly 0.63%. CD4+CD25+CD127- Tregs, CD4+CD25- non-Tregs, CD4 and CD8 cells were sorted. The chain joins TRBV5-4 to TRBJ2-1; D possibly corresponds to TRBD1 (6 bases). Sequencing was performed on CD4+ T cells from blood. This TCR was sampled from a human donor in good health. The CDR3 nucleotides are TGTGCCAGCAGCGGCTTACAGGGATCCTACAATGAGCAGTTCTTC. This sequence encodes CASSGLQGSYNEQFF.